This entry features one T cell receptor beta chain sequence. No antigen is known for it. These data originate in a study of identical twins. Whole-study findings and limits: The models systematically underestimated how much out-of-frame TCR alpha was shared in monozygotic twins.

In TCRdb, the 5' RACE reads were re-called with MiXCR into one record per CDR3 protein. The table has 450,000 to 500,000 distinct CDR3 sequences, 14% seen once; the top ten hold around 0.98%. Germline CDR1 is MNHEY and CDR2 is SMNVEV (reference sequence). The V end was cut by 3 bases, the J end by 6 bases, with 18 bases between. The CDR3 totals 16 residues. The data also belong to a second study, concerning yellow fever vaccine responses in identical twins.

The TCR originated in a woman between 18 and 29 years old in good health. Sequencing was done on a sample of CD4+ T cells sorted from blood. This chain joins TRBV27 and TRBJ2-1, with no clear D. Here the CDR3 reads CASSFFIFTDINEQFF. CDR3 sequence (DNA): TGTGCCAGCAGTTTCTTTATTTTTACAGACATCAATGAGCAGTTCTTC.